A selection of T cell receptor beta chains follows, all from one sample in a study of cytomegalovirus exposure and HLA in healthy donors. TCRdb's copy holds only in-frame clones and misses some; the assay was immunoSEQ multiplex PCR. The data contain 95,000 to 150,000 clones, 80% of them singletons. Sequenced sample: PBMCs. The receptors come from a middle-aged man in good health and CMV-seronegative. Both conserved end residues are part of each CDR3.

J gene | V gene | CDR3 protein
TRBJ2-3 | TRBV1 | CTSSQDPRNKRGDTQYF
TRBJ2-2 | TRBV2 | CASTQDRAANTGELFF
TRBJ1-4 | TRBV2 | CASSPNTGLNEKLFF
TRBJ1-4 | TRBV4-3 | CASSPTHGNGEKLFF
TRBJ1-5 | TRBV19 | CASNQKRDTNQPQHF
TRBJ2-1 | TRBV27 | CASSFITRGALNEQFF
TRBJ1-4 | TRBV16 | CASSLGGANEKLFF
TRBJ1-1 | TRBV4-3 | CASSQGFFGGEAFF
TRBJ2-7 | TRBV28 | CASRTGFYEQYF
TRBJ1-2 | TRBV10-3 | CAIRAGVSPVYDGYTF
TRBJ2-5 | TRBV28 | CASSLLGSQETQYF
TRBJ1-1 | TRBV2 | CASSDRGLGIEAFF
TRBJ1-1 | TRBV19 | CASRGLGTLNTEAFF
TRBJ2-1 | TRBV6-5 | CATVAGGHEQFF
TRBJ1-2 | TRBV15 | CATSRDLDRVGYGYTF
TRBJ2-2 | TRBV19 | CASSSPGTGVAGELFF
TRBJ1-5 | TRBV7-6 | CASSPQAGGDQPQHF
TRBJ1-5 | TRBV7-9 | CASRNGGRNQPQHF
TRBJ2-7 | TRBV5-5 | CASSLLAGSYEQYF
TRBJ2-7 | TRBV7-9 | CASSLGTASEQYF
TRBJ2-4 | TRBV4-2 | CASSQNLEAVAKNIQYF
TRBJ1-1 | TRBV5-1 | CASSLGVDTEAFF
TRBJ1-3 | TRBV28 | CASSFSRLGNTIYF
TRBJ2-7 | TRBV12-5 | CASVRGQLETGEQYF
TRBJ2-3 | TRBV4-2 | CASSPEAGGPPLSTDTQYF
TRBJ2-5 | TRBV7-9 | CASGEGQETQYF
TRBJ1-1 | TRBV11-2 | CASWRQGLNTEAFF
TRBJ2-7 | TRBV4-3 | CASSQDVRVGEQYF
TRBJ2-5 | TRBV7-2 | CASSLVRGRETQYF
. | TRBV2 | CASRRLSYEQYF
TRBJ2-1 | TRBV29-1 | CSVGGGLAYNEQFF
TRBJ2-5 | TRBV9 | CASSVESPGGYEATQYF
TRBJ1-2 | TRBV7-6 | CASSLGAGPYGYTF
TRBJ1-4 | TRBV2 | CATRGGTNEKLFF
TRBJ1-5 | TRBV7-8 | CASSPGGMHQPQHF
TRBJ1-1 | TRBV5-1 | CASSSSGQGGTEAFF
TRBJ1-1 | TRBV21-1 | CASSNIPPSRLAFF
TRBJ1-1 | TRBV5-6 | CASRLYFQGPTEAFF
TRBJ2-3 | TRBV7-3 | CASSDSGRAYTQYF
TRBJ2-7 | TRBV6-5 | CASSYYRTGSEQYF
TRBJ1-2 | TRBV6-5 | CASLGRGGYTF
TRBJ1-3 | TRBV5-1 | CASSLAGGSSGNTIYF
TRBJ1-1 | TRBV11-1 | CASSLGAGEAFF
TRBJ2-2 | TRBV7-3 | CASSLTENTGELFF
TRBJ2-7 | TRBV5-5 | CASSLVTGDSYEQYF
TRBJ2-5 | TRBV11-2 | CASSVNTAGETQYF
TRBJ1-6 | TRBV9 | CASSVTGGGSPLHF